This T cell receptor beta chain was found in a study of blood T cell repertoires in COVID-19. The overall study: Nucleic acid was either cDNA or gDNA, and it came from T cells, B-cell-depleted T cells, or PBMCs.

The repertoire was sequenced with immunoSEQ multiplex PCR; TCRdb's copy has only in-frame clones and lacks some. Of more than 150,000 clones in the sample, roughly 80% are singletons; the top ten hold 9% to 15%. Those enrolled in Seattle joined during active infection and were followed longitudinally afterward. The CDR3 loop spans 15 amino acids. Per germline, CDR1 LNHDA and CDR2 SQIVND (reference sequence). V lost 5 bases and J lost 4; bases outside the gene matches: 7. This clone has a single count. This sequence joins TRBV19 and TRBJ1-5; 8 nucleotides align to TRBD1. The sequence derives from a woman aged 80 or over with COVID-19, enrolled during active disease. The sequenced sample consisted of peripheral blood. This CDR3 reads CASSSGQGRNQPQHF. The CDR3, as DNA: TGTGCCAGTAGTTCCGGACAGGGACGAAATCAGCCCCAGCATTTT. The full variable domain, its missing parts supplied by reference TRBV19 and TRBJ1-5, is DGGITQSPKYLFRKEGQNVTLSCEQNLNHDAMYWYRQDPGQGLRLIYYSQIVNDFQKGDIAEGYSVSREKKESFPLTVTSAQKNPTAFYLCASSSGQGRNQPQHFGDGTRLSIL.